These 25 T cell receptor beta chains were sequenced from one sample in a study of cytotoxic CD8 clonotypes in ibrutinib-treated CLL. Sequenced by immunoSEQ multiplex PCR; TCRdb stores in-frame clones only, minus some. This table has 160,000 or so clones, around nine tenths appearing once. This specimen consisted of PBMCs, obtained at disease progression, from a patient treated with ibrutinib. All receptors derive from a human donor with chronic lymphocytic leukemia.

The chain has TRBV11-3 and TRBJ2-2; D may correspond to TRBD1 or TRBD2 (5 bases each). The ends were cut back, 5 bases at V and 6 bases at J, with 10 bases in the middle. CDR3 size: 13 residues. Germline CDR1 is SGHNT and CDR2 is YENEEA. CDR3 in amino acids: CASSKRGAGELFF. CDR3 nucleotide sequence: TGTGCCAGCAGCAAAAGAGGGGCCGGGGAGCTGTTTTTT.

This clone occurred a few times. The chain has TRBV29-1 and TRBJ1-2; the match to TRBD1 covers 10 bases. Germline CDR1 and CDR2: SQVTM and ANQGSEA. Trimming removed 5 bases from V and 4 bases from J; junction bases left unmatched: 4. The CDR3 length is 13 residues. The CDR3 spells CSVYGQGGYGYTF. The CDR3 DNA reads TGCAGCGTTTATGGACAGGGGGGCTATGGCTACACCTTC.

The chain uses TRBV29-1 and TRBJ2-1; 13 nucleotides line up with TRBD2. This CDR3 is 14 amino acids long. In germline, CDR1 is SQVTM, CDR2 ANQGSEA. Trimming at V came to 4 bases and at J to 3 bases, leaving 0 bases not matched to a gene. The CDR3 protein is CSVGTSGGYNEQFF. The CDR3, as DNA: TGCAGCGTTGGGACTAGCGGGGGCTACAATGAGCAGTTCTTC.

J is TRBJ1-3 and V is TRBV4-1; D unresolved. Germline V gives CDR1 MGHRA, CDR2 YSYEKL. The CDR3 extends over 15 amino acids. V was cut by 0 bases and J by 0 bases, with 6 bases left in between. Written as DNA, the CDR3 is TGCGCCAGCAGCCAAGATACCGGCTCTGGAAACACCATATATTTT. It codes for CASSQDTGSGNTIYF.

The chain recombines TRBV9 with TRBJ2-1; D might be TRBD1 or TRBD2, each matching 5 bases. V was cut by 0 bases and J by 0 bases, with 13 bases left in between. Germline CDR1 is SGDLS and CDR2 is YYNGEE. The CDR3 has 17 residues. Here the CDR3 DNA reads TGTGCCAGCAGCGTAGTGGGGGAGCGGAACTCCTACAATGAGCAGTTCTTC. Protein: CASSVVGERNSYNEQFF.

This clone showed up just a few times. The V gene is TRBV10-2, the J gene TRBJ2-3, with TRBD2 as a possible D gene (6 bases). CDR3 length: 14 amino acids. V dropped 4 bases and J dropped 2 bases, with 10 bases sitting between them. Germline V CDR1 and CDR2: WSHSY, SAAADI. The CDR3 region is CASSGSGPTDTQYF. The CDR3 bases are TGCGCCAGCAGTGGAAGCGGGCCCACAGATACGCAGTATTTT.

This clone was found a few times. The genes are TRBV19 and TRBJ1-2; 9 nucleotides agree with TRBD1. Germline V gene sequence: CDR1 LNHDA, CDR2 SQIVND (reference sequence). There are 13 residues in the CDR3. V lost 5 bases to trimming and J lost 4 bases; unmatched junction nucleotides: 2. CDR3 region: CASSLGQGYGYTF. CDR3 sequence (DNA): TGTGCCAGTAGTCTGGGACAGGGCTATGGCTACACCTTC.

The chain has TRBV7-8 and TRBJ2-2; TRBD1 or TRBD2 may be the D gene (5 bases each). Between the trimmed V and J ends, which lost 4 bases and 0 bases, there was a span of 12 bases. The CDR3 is 16 residues long. Germline V gives CDR1 SGHVS, CDR2 FQNEAQ. The CDR3 here is CASSWDGRSNTGELFF. CDR3 in DNA: TGTGCCAGCAGCTGGGACGGGCGATCGAACACCGGGGAGCTGTTTTTT.

V is TRBV7-3 and J is TRBJ2-1; D uncertain. The length of the CDR3 is 12 residues. V was pared by 2 bases and J by 6 bases, with 5 bases between. CDR1 and CDR2 from the germline V gene are SGHTA and FQGTGA. The CDR3 protein is CASSLVGNEQFF. In DNA, the CDR3 is TGTGCCAGCAGCTTAGTCGGCAATGAGCAGTTCTTC. Variable domain in full (rest from reference TRBV7-3 and TRBJ2-1): GAGVSQTPSNKVTEKGKYVELRCDPISGHTALYWYRQSLGQGPEFLIYFQGTGAADDSGLPNDRFFAVRPEGSVSTLKIQRTERGDSAVYLCASSLVGNEQFFGPGTRLTVL.

The chain uses TRBV5-3 and TRBJ2-7; TRBD1 matches 9 bases. TRBV5-3 is an ORF, and what it does is uncertain. CDR3 length equals 16 residues. V lost 1 base and J lost 3; bases outside the gene matches: 8. The CDR3 here is CARSLPSGTGLYEQYF. The CDR3 coding sequence is TGTGCCAGAAGCTTGCCGTCCGGGACAGGGCTCTACGAGCAGTACTTC.

The CDR3 reads CASSPSGTSYNEQFF. The CDR3 DNA follows: TGTGCCAGCTCACCGTCTGGGACATCCTACAATGAGCAGTTCTTC. This chain uses TRBV18 with TRBJ2-1; a possible D gene is TRBD1 (6 bases). Per the germline V gene, CDR1 is KGHSH and CDR2 is LQKENI. The CDR3 consists of 15 residues. The V and J ends lost 3 bases and 1 base respectively, with 10 bases between them.

This clone appeared a single time. The chain recombines TRBV18 with TRBJ2-7, with 7 bases that match TRBD1. The germline CDR1 and CDR2 sequences are KGHSH and LQKENI. CDR3 length equals 15 residues. The V and J ends lost 3 bases and 2 bases, in that order; junction bases with no gene match: 7. CDR3 sequence reads: CASSPGQAPAYEQYF. The CDR3 nucleotides are TGTGCCAGCTCACCCGGACAGGCCCCAGCCTACGAGCAGTACTTC.

The V gene is TRBV11-1, the J gene TRBJ2-7; perhaps TRBD1 as D (6 bases). The CDR3 has 15 amino acids. CDR1 and CDR2 (germline): SGHAT, FQDESV (reference sequence). The V gene lost 5 bases and the J gene lost 6 bases, with 20 bases spanning the gap. The CDR3 region is CASSERDMGLGEQYF. The CDR3 DNA is TGTGCCAGCAGCGAAAGGGACATGGGGCTTGGCGAGCAGTACTTC.

CDR3 protein: CASSPENLKDTDTQYF. The CDR3 DNA sequence: TGTGCCAGCAGCCCGGAGAATCTCAAAGACACAGATACGCAGTATTTT. V is TRBV13 and J is TRBJ2-3; D is unresolved. Trimming stripped 5 bases from V and 2 bases from J, with 17 bases between. This CDR3 has 16 residues. The germline V gene has CDR1 PRHDT and CDR2 FYEKMQ (reference sequence).

The V and J genes are TRBV7-3 and TRBJ2-1; D is unresolved. This CDR3 comprises 15 residues. Trimming took off 2 bases at V and 4 bases at J, with 12 bases between the two ends. Germline V gene lookup returns CDR1 SGHTA and CDR2 FQGTGA. In DNA, the CDR3 is TGTGCCAGCAGCTTACCCCGGCAGGCGTACAATGAGCAGTTCTTC. Encoded protein: CASSLPRQAYNEQFF.

The V gene is TRBV7-6, the J gene TRBJ1-1, with a tentative D call TRBD1 (5 bases). Trimming took 1 base from V and 4 from J, leaving 13 bases between them. The CDR3 is 15 residues long. CDR1 is SGHVS, CDR2 FNYEAQ, per germline. The CDR3 DNA reads TGTGCCAGCAGCTTAGGGTCTGGGGCGCGCACTGAAGCTTTCTTT. Its translation: CASSLGSGARTEAFF.

This chain connects TRBV28 to TRBJ1-2, with D perhaps TRBD1 (6 bases). With 1 base removed from V and 0 bases from J, the gap between germline ends came to 6 bases. Germline V gives CDR1 MDHEN, CDR2 SYDVKM. The CDR3 is 14 residues long. This chain's CDR3 is CASSLSGANYGYTF. CDR3 in DNA: TGTGCCAGCAGTTTATCAGGGGCTAACTATGGCTACACCTTC.

The J gene is TRBJ1-2, the V gene TRBV9; D gene uncertain. CDR3 size: 12 residues. Germline V lookup: CDR1 SGDLS, CDR2 YYNGEE. The germline V and J ends were trimmed by 0 bases and 4 bases, with 4 bases remaining between them. CDR3: CASSVEGYGYTF. The CDR3 bases are TGTGCCAGCAGCGTAGAGGGCTATGGCTACACCTTC.

The V call is TRBV27, the J call TRBJ2-1, with TRBD1 matching over 9 bases. V was pared by 8 bases and J by 8 bases, with 7 bases of the junction left unmatched. From germline, CDR1 is MNHEY and CDR2 SMNVEV (reference sequence). The CDR3 covers 13 residues. The CDR3 DNA is TGTGCCAGCGTGGGACAGGGAGGACATGAGCAGTTCTTC. Residues: CASVGQGGHEQFF.

CDR3 sequence (DNA): TGTGCCAGCAGCCTGAACCGGGACAAGGCTTGGAACACCGGGGAGCTGTTTTTT. It specifies CASSLNRDKAWNTGELFF. The rearrangement links TRBV27 to TRBJ2-2; D might be TRBD1 (6 bases). Germline V gives CDR1 MNHEY, CDR2 SMNVEV (reference sequence). This CDR3 is 18 amino acids long. Trimming took off 6 bases at V and 1 base at J, with 21 bases between the two ends.

The chain employs TRBV12-5 and TRBJ2-1; the match to TRBD1 covers 9 bases. CDR1 LGHNT and CDR2 FRNRAP come from the germline V gene. The CDR3 contains 16 residues. Trimming removed 5 bases from V and 8 bases from J; junction bases left unmatched: 13. This CDR3 is CASGPVGTGYGDEQFF. CDR3 coding DNA: TGTGCTAGTGGTCCGGTCGGGACAGGGTACGGGGATGAGCAGTTCTTC.

This clone was seen a handful of times. This sequence joins TRBV7-2 and TRBJ2-2, with 14 bases lining up with TRBD2. Germline CDR1 reads SGHTA; CDR2 reads FQGNSA. The CDR3 extends over 16 amino acids. The ends lost 5 bases at V and 7 bases at J; junction bases unmatched: 6. The CDR3 nucleotides read TGTGCCAGCAGCCCCGGGACTAGCGGGAGAGTCGGGGAGCTGTTTTTT. It is translated as CASSPGTSGRVGELFF. Together with reference TRBV7-2 and TRBJ2-2, the CDR3 gives the full variable domain: GAGVSQSPSNKVTEKGKDVELRCDPISGHTALYWYRQSLGQGLEFLIYFQGNSAPDKSGLPSDRFSAERTGGSVSTLTIQRTQQEDSAVYLCASSPGTSGRVGELFFGEGSRLTVL.

In its sample, this clone was seen once. The chain combines TRBV7-2 with TRBJ1-2; D remains unclear. The V end lost 5 bases, the J end lost 8 bases, and 18 bases lay between the germline ends. The CDR3 runs to 14 residues. Germline loops: CDR1 SGHTA, CDR2 FQGNSA. CDR3 in amino acids: CASSPPEPGKGYTF. As DNA, the CDR3 is TGTGCCAGCAGCCCCCCTGAGCCGGGTAAGGGCTACACCTTC.

The genes are TRBV4-1 and TRBJ2-7, with D uncertain. Germline V gene data show CDR1 as MGHRA and CDR2 as YSYEKL. Trimming took off 4 bases at V and 6 bases at J, with 4 bases between the two ends. This CDR3 comprises 10 residues. This CDR3 is CASSPFEQYF. CDR3 DNA: TGCGCCAGCAGCCCATTCGAGCAGTACTTC.

This clone was detected once. The chain uses TRBV7-9 and TRBJ2-3, with 16 bases aligning to TRBD2. The V gene end was trimmed by 3 bases and the J gene end by 2 bases; junction bases not matched to a gene: 5. The CDR3 length is 18 residues. CDR1 SEHNR and CDR2 FQNEAQ come from the germline V gene (reference sequence). The CDR3 bases are TGTGCCAGCAGCTTTGGGACTAGCGGGAGGGAAGCCACAGATACGCAGTATTTT. It yields the protein CASSFGTSGREATDTQYF. The variable domain in full, with the rest retrieved from reference TRBV7-9 and TRBJ2-3, is DTGVSQNPRHKITKRGQNVTFRCDPISEHNRLYWYRQTLGQGPEFLTYFQNEAQLEKSRLLSDRFSAERPKGSFSTLEIQRTEQGDSAMYLCASSFGTSGREATDTQYFGPGTRLTVL.